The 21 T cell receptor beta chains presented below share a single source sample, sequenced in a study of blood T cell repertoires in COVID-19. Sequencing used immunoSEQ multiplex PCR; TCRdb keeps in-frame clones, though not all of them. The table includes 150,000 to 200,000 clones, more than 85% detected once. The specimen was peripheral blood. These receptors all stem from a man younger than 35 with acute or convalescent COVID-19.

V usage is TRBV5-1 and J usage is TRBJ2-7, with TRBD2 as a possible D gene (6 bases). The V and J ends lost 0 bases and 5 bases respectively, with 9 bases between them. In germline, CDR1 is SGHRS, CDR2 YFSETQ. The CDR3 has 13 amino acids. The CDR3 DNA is TGCGCCAGCAGCTTGGCTGGAGGGAACGAGCAGTACTTC. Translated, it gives CASSLAGGNEQYF.

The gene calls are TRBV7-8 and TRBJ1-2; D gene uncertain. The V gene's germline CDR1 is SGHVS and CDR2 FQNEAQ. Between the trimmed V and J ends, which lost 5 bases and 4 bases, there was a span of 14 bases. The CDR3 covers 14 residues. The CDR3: CASSPRETSYGYTF. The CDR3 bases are TGTGCCAGCAGCCCCCGGGAAACGTCCTATGGCTACACCTTC.

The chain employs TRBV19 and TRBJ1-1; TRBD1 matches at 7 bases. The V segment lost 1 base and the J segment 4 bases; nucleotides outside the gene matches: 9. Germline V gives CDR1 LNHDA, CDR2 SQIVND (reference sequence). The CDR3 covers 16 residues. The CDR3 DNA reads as TGTGCCAGTAGTATAGGCAGGGGGGCCAAGGTCACTGAAGCTTTCTTT. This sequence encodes CASSIGRGAKVTEAFF.

For the CDR3, the DNA is TGTGCCAGCAGTAAAAACAGCTACACTCGCACAGATACGCAGTATTTT. It translates to CASSKNSYTRTDTQYF. The rearrangement joins TRBV11-2 to TRBJ2-3, with D unclear. The CDR3 runs to 16 residues. V was cut by 6 bases and J by 1 base, with 17 bases left in between. Per the germline V gene, CDR1 is SGHAT and CDR2 is FQNNGV.

In nucleotides, the CDR3 is TGCGCCAGCAGCCAAGATCGTGCGGGAAACACTGAAGCTTTCTTT. Protein sequence: CASSQDRAGNTEAFF. The rearrangement uses TRBV4-1 and TRBJ1-1; D gene ambiguous. The CDR3 is 15 amino acids. Germline CDR1 reads MGHRA; CDR2 reads YSYEKL. V lost 0 bases and J lost 2, with 10 bases in between.

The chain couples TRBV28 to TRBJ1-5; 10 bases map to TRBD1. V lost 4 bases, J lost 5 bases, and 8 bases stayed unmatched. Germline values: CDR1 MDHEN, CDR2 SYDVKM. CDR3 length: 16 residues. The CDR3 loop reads CASSSPPGTGDQPQHF. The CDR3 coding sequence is TGTGCCAGCAGTTCCCCGCCCGGGACAGGGGATCAGCCCCAGCATTTT.

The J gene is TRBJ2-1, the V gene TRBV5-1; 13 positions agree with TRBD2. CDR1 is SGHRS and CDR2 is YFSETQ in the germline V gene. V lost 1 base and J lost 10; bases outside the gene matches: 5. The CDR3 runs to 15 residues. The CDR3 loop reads CASSLTSGGASEQFF. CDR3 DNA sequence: TGCGCCAGCAGCTTGACTAGCGGGGGGGCCTCGGAGCAGTTCTTC.

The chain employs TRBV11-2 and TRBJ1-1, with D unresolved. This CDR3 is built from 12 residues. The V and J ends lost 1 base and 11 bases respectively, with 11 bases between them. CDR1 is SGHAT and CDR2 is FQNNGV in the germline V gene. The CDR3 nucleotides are TGTGCCAGCAGCTTAGGGTTGGTCACTGCTTTCTTT. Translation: CASSLGLVTAFF.

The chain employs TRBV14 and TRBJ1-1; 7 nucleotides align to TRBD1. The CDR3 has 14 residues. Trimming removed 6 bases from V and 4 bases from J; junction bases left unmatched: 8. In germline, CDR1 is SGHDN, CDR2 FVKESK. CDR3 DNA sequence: TGTGCCAGCAGTTCACAGGGGAGGAGCACTGAAGCTTTCTTT. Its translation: CASSSQGRSTEAFF.

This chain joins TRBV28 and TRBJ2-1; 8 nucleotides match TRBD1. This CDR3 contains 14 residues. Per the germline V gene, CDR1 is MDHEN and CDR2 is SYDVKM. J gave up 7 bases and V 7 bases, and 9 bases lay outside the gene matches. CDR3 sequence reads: CASTPGQGWNEQFF. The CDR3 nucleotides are TGTGCCAGCACCCCCGGACAGGGTTGGAATGAGCAGTTCTTC.

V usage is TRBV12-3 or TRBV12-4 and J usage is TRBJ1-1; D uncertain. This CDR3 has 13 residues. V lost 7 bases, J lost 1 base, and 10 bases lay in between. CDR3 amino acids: CASTRSGNTEAFF. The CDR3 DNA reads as TGTGCCAGCACCCGGAGTGGGAACACTGAAGCTTTCTTT.

CDR3 amino acids: CASSESRDKYTGELFF. The CDR3 DNA is TGCGCCAGCAGTGAGTCGAGGGACAAATACACCGGGGAGCTGTTTTTT. The V gene is TRBV10-1, the J gene TRBJ2-2, with D perhaps TRBD1 (6 bases). CDR3 length equals 16 residues. Between the trimmed V and J ends, which lost 0 bases and 3 bases, there was a span of 11 bases. Germline CDR1 is WNHNN and CDR2 is SYGVQD (reference sequence).

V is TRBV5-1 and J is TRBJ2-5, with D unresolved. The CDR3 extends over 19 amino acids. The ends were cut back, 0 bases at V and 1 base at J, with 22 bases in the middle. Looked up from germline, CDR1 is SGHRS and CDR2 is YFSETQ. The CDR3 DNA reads TGCGCCAGCAGCTTGGTTCCCTCAGAGCGATCAAACCCCCAAGAGACCCAGTACTTC. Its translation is CASSLVPSERSNPQETQYF.

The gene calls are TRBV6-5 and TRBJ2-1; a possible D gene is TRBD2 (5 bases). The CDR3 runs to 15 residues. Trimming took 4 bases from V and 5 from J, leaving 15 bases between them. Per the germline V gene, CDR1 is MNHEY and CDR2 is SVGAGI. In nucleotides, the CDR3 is TGTGCCAGCAGTTCGCGCCCTACCGGGGACAATGAGCAGTTCTTC. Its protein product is CASSSRPTGDNEQFF.

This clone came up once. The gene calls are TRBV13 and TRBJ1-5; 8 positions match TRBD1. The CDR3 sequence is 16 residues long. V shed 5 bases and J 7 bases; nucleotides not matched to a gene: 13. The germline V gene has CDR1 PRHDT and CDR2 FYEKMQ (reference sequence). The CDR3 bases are TGTGCCAGCAGCCGTTACGGGCCAGGGGGCGCGCAGCCCCAGCATTTT. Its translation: CASSRYGPGGAQPQHF.

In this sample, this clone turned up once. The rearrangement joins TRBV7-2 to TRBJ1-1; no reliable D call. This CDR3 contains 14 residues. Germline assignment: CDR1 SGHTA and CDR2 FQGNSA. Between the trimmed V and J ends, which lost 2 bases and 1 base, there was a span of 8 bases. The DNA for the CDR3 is TGTGCCAGCAGCTTAAAATGGCAGAACACTGAAGCTTTCTTT. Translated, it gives CASSLKWQNTEAFF.

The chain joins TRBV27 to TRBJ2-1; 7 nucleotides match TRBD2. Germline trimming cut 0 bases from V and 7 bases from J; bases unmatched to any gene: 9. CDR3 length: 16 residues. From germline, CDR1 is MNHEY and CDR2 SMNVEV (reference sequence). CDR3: CASSLSRLAPMNEQFF. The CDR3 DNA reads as TGTGCCAGCAGTTTATCGAGACTAGCTCCTATGAATGAGCAGTTCTTC.

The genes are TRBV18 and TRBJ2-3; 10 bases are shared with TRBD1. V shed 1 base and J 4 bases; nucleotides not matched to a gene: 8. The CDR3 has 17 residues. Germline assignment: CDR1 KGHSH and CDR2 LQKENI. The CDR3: CASSPLTGGGLPDTQYF. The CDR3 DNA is TGTGCCAGCTCACCACTGACAGGGGGCGGTCTACCAGATACGCAGTATTTT.

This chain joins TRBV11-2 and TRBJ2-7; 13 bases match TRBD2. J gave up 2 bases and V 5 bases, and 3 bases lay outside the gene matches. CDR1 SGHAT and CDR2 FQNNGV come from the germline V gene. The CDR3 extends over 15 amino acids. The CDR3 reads CASSLGTSGAYEQYV. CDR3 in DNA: TGTGCCAGCAGCCTGGGGACTAGCGGGGCCTACGAGCAGTACGTC.

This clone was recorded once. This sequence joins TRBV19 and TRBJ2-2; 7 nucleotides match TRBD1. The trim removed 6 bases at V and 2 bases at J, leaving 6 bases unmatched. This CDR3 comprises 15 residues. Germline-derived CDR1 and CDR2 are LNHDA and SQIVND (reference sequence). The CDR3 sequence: CASRGTVGNTGELFF. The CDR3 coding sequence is TGTGCCAGTAGGGGGACAGTCGGAAACACCGGGGAGCTGTTTTTT.

CDR3 amino acids: CASRGLSVGTDTQYF. In nucleotides, the CDR3 is TGTGCCAGCAGAGGACTATCCGTGGGCACAGATACGCAGTATTTT. This chain joins TRBV2 and TRBJ2-3, with D possibly TRBD2 on 6 matching bases. CDR1 and CDR2 (germline): SNHLY, FYNNEI. The V and J ends lost 6 bases and 1 base respectively, with 14 bases between them. The CDR3 has 15 amino acids.